The rows below give T cell receptor beta chains drawn from one sample of a study of OX40 agonist ivuxolimab in advanced cancers. The repertoire was sequenced with immunoSEQ multiplex PCR; TCRdb's copy has only in-frame clones and lacks some. This repertoire shows about 120,000 clones, 85% to 95% found once; its top ten account for roughly 0.15%. Source: CD4+ or CD8+ T cells sorted from blood, taken in a trial of the OX40 agonist ivuxolimab. The receptor source for this set is an adult with an advanced solid tumor such as melanoma, head and neck, liver or kidney cancer. CDR3s include the opening cysteine and the closing phenylalanine or tryptophan. D genes are given only for firm matches. Part of the rows lack a size; the others show once, few, many or a class for expanded clones.

TRBJ1-4 | TRBD1 | NA | TRBV4-2 | TGTGCCAGCAGCCGTAACAGGGGAAGTGGAGAAAAACTGTTTTTT | CASSRNRGSGEKLFF
TRBJ2-7 | NA | once | TRBV7-9 | TGTGCCAGCAGCTCGGACGCCAGAGGAGAGCAGTACTTC | CASSSDARGEQYF
TRBJ2-4 | NA | NA | TRBV29-1 | TGCAGCGTTGATAGGGGGGGCCAGGGTGGAAACATTCAGTACTTC | CSVDRGGQGGNIQYF
TRBJ2-7 | NA | NA | TRBV27 | TGTGCCAGCAGTTTAATTAGCAGTGGGGGTCGGCAGTACTTC | CASSLISSGGRQYF
TRBJ2-1 | TRBD2 | once | TRBV6-6 | TGTGCCAGCAGTTATGGCGGGAGAGGCTACAATGAGCAGTTCTTC | CASSYGGRGYNEQFF
TRBJ2-7 | NA | NA | TRBV6-5 | TGTGCCAGCAGTTACTCGTTCCCGAGCGAGCAGTACTTC | CASSYSFPSEQYF
TRBJ2-3 | TRBD2 | NA | TRBV11-2 | TGTGCCAGCAGCCCCGCGGGGGGGGTGATTACGCAGTATTTT | CASSPAGGVITQYF
TRBJ2-5 | TRBD1 | once | TRBV2 | TGTGCCAGCAGAGCAAGGACAGGGGAGGATGGGACCCAGTACTTC | CASRARTGEDGTQYF
TRBJ1-3 | TRBD1 | NA | TRBV5-1 | TGCGCCAGCAGCGACGCGACAGGGACCTCTGGAAACACCATATATTTT | CASSDATGTSGNTIYF
TRBJ2-5 | NA | NA | TRBV9 | TGTGCCAGCAGTCCGGGAAGAGAGACCCAGTACTTC | CASSPGRETQYF
TRBJ1-1 | NA | few | TRBV4-3 | TGCGCCAGCAGCCGGAACATGAACACTGAAGCTTTCTTT | CASSRNMNTEAFF
TRBJ2-7 | TRBD1 | NA | TRBV6-5 | TGTGCCAGCAGTTACGCGGGGACAGGCTACGAGCAGTACTTC | CASSYAGTGYEQYF
TRBJ2-7 | NA | NA | TRBV7-2 | TGTGCCAGCAGCCCGCGGCAGTTCTCCTACGAGCAGTACTTC | CASSPRQFSYEQYF
TRBJ2-3 | NA | NA | TRBV4-1 | TGCGCCAGCAGCCAAGCTTCCGGTCGTACAGGGTGGGGGAGAGGCACAGATACGCAGTATTTT | CASSQASGRTGWGRGTDTQYF
TRBJ2-7 | NA | NA | TRBV4-1 | TGCGCCAGCAGCCAAGAGAAAGGTGGCAGCTCCTCCTACGAGCAGTACTTC | CASSQEKGGSSSYEQYF
TRBJ1-5 | TRBD1 | NA | TRBV14 | TGTGCCAGCAGCCAAGCTGCCGGGACAGGGCTTCAGCCCCAGCATTTT | CASSQAAGTGLQPQHF
TRBJ2-7 | NA | NA | TRBV6-1 | TGTGCCAGCAGTGACAGGGGGGGATACGAGCAGTACTTC | CASSDRGGYEQYF
TRBJ1-2 | NA | NA | TRBV5-4 | TGTGCCAGCAGACAGACAGCACCGGCTAACTATGGCTACACCTTC | CASRQTAPANYGYTF
TRBJ1-5 | NA | NA | TRBV6-1 | TGTGCCAGCAGAGAAAGGCAGCCCAATCAGCCCCAGCATTTT | CASRERQPNQPQHF
TRBJ1-5 | NA | NA | TRBV4-1 | TGCGCCAGCAGCCAAGCTTCGGGTGCCCGGGGTAGCAATCAGCCCCAGCATTTT | CASSQASGARGSNQPQHF
TRBJ2-5 | NA | NA | TRBV29-1 | TGCAGCGTTGACAGAGTGAGGCTGGGGCAGGGGTACCAAGAGACCCAGTACTTC | CSVDRVRLGQGYQETQYF
TRBJ2-7 | NA | NA | TRBV10-3 | TGTGCCATCAGTGAAACGGAGGCCAGCTCCTACGAGCAGTACTTC | CAISETEASSYEQYF
TRBJ1-2 | NA | NA | TRBV7-3 | TGTGCCAGCAGCCAACGGGGGTATGGCTACACCTTC | CASSQRGYGYTF
TRBJ2-2 | TRBD1 | NA | TRBV5-1 | TGCGCCAGCAGCAGGGACAGGGGAAACACCGGGGAGCTGTTTTTT | CASSRDRGNTGELFF
TRBJ2-1 | NA | NA | TRBV19 | TGTGCCAGTAGTATAGATGGGTCGGGGGAATACAATGAGCAGTTCTTC | CASSIDGSGEYNEQFF
TRBJ2-1 | TRBD2 | once | TRBV7-2 | TGTGCCAGCAGCTTCGTGGCGGCGGGAGGGGATGAGCAGTTCTTC | CASSFVAAGGDEQFF
TRBJ1-2 | TRBD1 | NA | TRBV7-2 | TGTGCCAGCAGCCACCGACAGGGGATCTATGGCTACACCTTC | CASSHRQGIYGYTF
TRBJ1-1 | NA | few | TRBV2 | TGTGCCAGCAGTTACAGGGCGCTTGGGACTGAAGCTTTCTTT | CASSYRALGTEAFF
TRBJ2-7 | TRBD1 | NA | TRBV30 | TGTGCCTGGAGATCTAGACAGGGCAGACTTAGCTCCTACGAGCAGTACTTC | CAWRSRQGRLSSYEQYF
TRBJ2-5 | NA | NA | TRBV19 | TGTGCCAGTAGTCCCCTCCGGGCCTCAGGAGAGACCCAGTACTTC | CASSPLRASGETQYF
TRBJ2-4 | NA | NA | TRBV7-2 | TGTGCCAGCAGCCTTGGTAGCATGACCAAAAACATTCAGTACTTC | CASSLGSMTKNIQYF
TRBJ2-5 | NA | once | TRBV5-1 | TGCGCCAGCAGCTTCTCCGAAGAGACCCAGTACTTC | CASSFSEETQYF
TRBJ2-7 | TRBD1 | NA | TRBV28 | TGTGCCAGCAGCTCACAGGGGGTCGGATCCTACGAGCAGTACTTC | CASSSQGVGSYEQYF
TRBJ2-2 | TRBD2 | NA | TRBV10-2 | TGCGCCAGCAGTGGACGACTAGCGGGGGGGCCGGCCGGGGAGCTGTTTTTT | CASSGRLAGGPAGELFF
TRBJ1-2 | TRBD1 | NA | TRBV4-2 | TGTGCCAGCAGCCTCCCCGGGACAGGCGGCTACACCTTC | CASSLPGTGGYTF
TRBJ1-5 | NA | NA | TRBV15 | TGTGCCACCAGCAGAGATCGCGGGGCTGGTCAGCCCCAGCATTTT | CATSRDRGAGQPQHF
TRBJ2-1 | TRBD1 | NA | TRBV6-5 | TGTGCCACCACCCGGGGACAGTCCTACAATGAGCAGTTCTTC | CATTRGQSYNEQFF
TRBJ1-1 | NA | NA | TRBV28 | TGTGCCAGCGGACCCACTTGGAGGCCGGCTTTCTTT | CASGPTWRPAFF
TRBJ2-7 | NA | NA | TRBV27 | TGTGCCAGCAGTCCTGGGTGGGACGAGCAGTACTTC | CASSPGWDEQYF
TRBJ1-5 | NA | NA | TRBV15 | TGTGCCACCAGCAGAAACCGACAGAGCAATCAGCCCCAGCATTTT | CATSRNRQSNQPQHF
TRBJ1-5 | NA | NA | TRBV19 | TGTGCCTCCGCAGTTTATAGCAATCAGCCCCAGCATTTT | CASAVYSNQPQHF
TRBJ1-3 | NA | NA | TRBV7-8 | TGTGCCAGCAGCACCGGTTCTGGAAACACCATATATTTT | CASSTGSGNTIYF
TRBJ2-5 | TRBD1 | NA | TRBV28 | TGTGCCAGCAACGACAGGGGGAGGGAGACCCAGTACTTC | CASNDRGRETQYF
TRBJ2-1 | NA | NA | TRBV7-2 | TGTGCCAGCAGCTTAGGAGTAGCAGGGGAGCAGTTCTTC | CASSLGVAGEQFF
TRBJ2-1 | TRBD2 | once | TRBV28 | TGTGCCAGCAGTGTACCGGGACTAGCGGTCCATGGGGAGTTCTTC | CASSVPGLAVHGEFF
TRBJ2-5 | NA | NA | TRBV18 | TGTGCCAGCTCACCACCCATCGCATGGACCCAGTACTTC | CASSPPIAWTQYF
TRBJ1-5 | NA | once | TRBV7-2 | TGTGCCAGCAGCCCCGGGTCCCTCCTTGAGGGCCAGCCCCAGCATTTT | CASSPGSLLEGQPQHF
TRBJ2-1 | TRBD2 | NA | TRBV5-1 | TGCGCCAGCAGCTCCCCAGGGCTAGCGGGAGTCGGGGACAATGAGCAGTTCTTC | CASSSPGLAGVGDNEQFF
TRBJ2-7 | NA | NA | TRBV7-2 | TGTGCCAGCAGCTTGCTGGGGGGTGTGTCGGGGAGCTACGAGCAGTACTTC | CASSLLGGVSGSYEQYF
TRBJ1-2 | NA | NA | TRBV6-6 | TGTGCCAGCAGTTACGCTCAGGGGATCTACACCTTC | CASSYAQGIYTF